The 8 T cell receptor beta chains below come from one sample, sequenced in a study of cytomegalovirus exposure and HLA in healthy donors. The PCR contained 60 Vbeta and 13 Jbeta primers. Method: immunoSEQ multiplex PCR; TCRdb's copy keeps in-frame clones and lacks some. This table has 210,000 or so clones, 70% to 85% appearing once. Sequencing input: PBMCs. These receptors were obtained from a woman in her sixties in good health and CMV-seropositive.

The CDR3 region is CASSEGAQYTQYF. The CDR3 coding sequence is TGTGCCAGCAGTGAAGGTGCCCAGTATACGCAGTATTTT. The chain joins TRBV6-1 to TRBJ2-3; D is unresolved. CDR3 length equals 13 residues. V was pared by 1 base and J by 7 bases, with 9 bases between. Germline V lookup: CDR1 MNHNS, CDR2 SASEGT.

The rearrangement uses TRBV28 and TRBJ2-7; TRBD1 agrees at 7 bases. The CDR3 sequence is 16 residues long. Germline V gene data show CDR1 as MDHEN and CDR2 as SYDVKM. Trimming removed 6 bases from V and 2 bases from J; junction bases left unmatched: 13. This CDR3 reads CASRSSRDRSPYEQYF. Written as DNA, the CDR3 is TGTGCCAGCAGGAGTTCAAGGGACAGATCCCCCTACGAGCAGTACTTC. The variable domain in full, with the rest retrieved from reference TRBV28 and TRBJ2-7, is DVKVTQSSRYLVKRTGEKVFLECVQDMDHENMFWYRQDPGLGLRLIYFSYDVKMKEKGDIPEGYSVSREKKERFSLILESASTNQTSMYLCASRSSRDRSPYEQYFGPGTRLTVT.

This clone was observed a few times. The chain recombines TRBV28 with TRBJ1-2; 12 nucleotides align to TRBD1. Germline-derived CDR1 and CDR2 are MDHEN and SYDVKM. CDR3 length: 17 amino acids. V was clipped by 3 bases and J by 0 bases; unmatched bases: 5. DNA of the CDR3: TGTGCCAGCAGTTTGGGACAGGGGGCCTCAACTAACTATGGCTACACCTTC. Translating gives CASSLGQGASTNYGYTF.

J is TRBJ2-3 and V is TRBV6-5; TRBD2 might be the D (7 bases). The V end was cut by 6 bases, the J end by 4 bases, with 17 bases between. The CDR3 totals 15 residues. Germline V gene sequence: CDR1 MNHEY, CDR2 SVGAGI. DNA of the CDR3: TGTGCCAGCAGACGAGGGGGGGGCCTCCCAGATACGCAGTATTTT. This translates into CASRRGGGLPDTQYF.

This chain joins TRBV18 and TRBJ1-1; no clear D. V lost 6 bases and J 2 bases, leaving 13 bases between the germline ends. Germline assignment: CDR1 KGHSH and CDR2 LQKENI. This CDR3 spans 14 amino acids. As DNA, the CDR3 is TGTGCCAGCTCGCCTGCGGGCTATAACACTGAAGCTTTCTTT. It is translated as CASSPAGYNTEAFF.

The chain carries TRBV5-6 and TRBJ1-2; D is uncertain. V was trimmed by 4 bases and J by 4 bases, leaving 20 bases between them. Germline V CDR1 and CDR2: SGHDT, YYEEEE. The CDR3 has 16 residues. CDR3 nucleotide sequence: TGTGCCAGCAGCCCTTGGGCCGGGAAGGTCTCCTATGGCTACACCTTC. Its protein is CASSPWAGKVSYGYTF. The complete variable domain, with remaining parts taken from reference TRBV5-6 and TRBJ1-2, reads DAGVTQSPTHLIKTRGQQVTLRCSPKSGHDTVSWYQQALGQGPQFIFQYYEEEERQRGNFPDRFSGHQFPNYSSELNVNALLLGDSALYLCASSPWAGKVSYGYTFGSGTRLTVV.

This clone was picked up a small number of times. The chain couples TRBV5-1 to TRBJ2-3, with 8 bases identical to TRBD1. Trimming took 5 bases from V and 0 from J; bases not matched to a gene: 2. CDR1 is SGHRS, CDR2 YFSETQ, per germline. This CDR3 spans 14 amino acids. The DNA of the CDR3 is TGCGCCAGCAGTCAGGGGGCGAGCACAGATACGCAGTATTTT. This gives the protein CASSQGASTDTQYF.

The V gene is TRBV2, the J gene TRBJ2-2; a weak D match, TRBD2 (5 bases). Deletions cut 7 bases from V and 5 bases from J, with 17 bases between. The CDR3 is 15 residues long. Germline-derived CDR1 and CDR2 are SNHLY and FYNNEI. In nucleotides, the CDR3 is TGTGCCAGCATTGGACTCCGGGTATCAACCGGGGAGCTGTTTTTT. Its translation: CASIGLRVSTGELFF.